Here is one T cell receptor (beta chain) with its context. The sample is drawn from a study of blood T cell repertoires in COVID-19. Data came from immunoSEQ multiplex PCR; TCRdb stores just in-frame clones and leaves some out. The sample lists about 380,000 clones, 81% occurring once. V lost 0 bases to trimming and J lost 8 bases, with 16 bases between them. The CDR3 contains 15 residues. Germline lookup yields CDR1 MNHNS and CDR2 SASEGT. Sequenced: peripheral blood. The V gene is TRBV6-1, the J gene TRBJ1-2, with D tentatively TRBD1 (6 bases). This sequence originates from a human donor with acute or convalescent COVID-19. The donor label of this sample is uncertain. The chain's CDR3 is CASSEAGTPPSGYTF. CDR3 in DNA: TGTGCCAGCAGTGAAGCTGGGACACCGCCGTCAGGCTACACCTTC.